A single sample gave rise to the 23 T cell receptor beta chains below, sequenced in a study of cytomegalovirus exposure and HLA in healthy donors. The PCR ran on 60 Vbeta and 13 Jbeta primers. Sequencing was performed with immunoSEQ multiplex PCR; in TCRdb, only in-frame clones are kept and a portion is missing. The table has some 200,000 clones, around 79% seen once; the top ten hold over 1.5%. Sequences were obtained from PBMCs. These receptors came from a girl under 18 in good health and CMV-seropositive.

This clone was observed a handful of times. Other DNA sequences in this sample translate to the same CDR3. The chain uses TRBV18 and TRBJ2-5; D not certain. The V end lost 3 bases, the J end lost 1 base, and 3 bases lay between the germline ends. This CDR3 is built from 12 residues. Germline CDR1 and CDR2: KGHSH and LQKENI. The CDR3: CASSPSQETQYF. The CDR3 DNA follows: TGTGCCAGCTCACCCTCCCAAGAGACCCAGTACTTC.

This clone appeared a single time. The CDR3 DNA follows: TGTGCCAGCAGCTCGCTCCCGGGACTAGCAACGGGGAATGAGCAGTTCTTC. This sequence encodes CASSSLPGLATGNEQFF. V and J are TRBV9 and TRBJ2-1, with 9 bases identical to TRBD2. J gave up 7 bases and V 4 bases, and 15 bases lay outside the gene matches. The CDR3 has 17 residues. CDR1 and CDR2 (germline): SGDLS, YYNGEE.

The chain combines TRBV5-5 with TRBJ2-4; D uncertain. V dropped 1 base and J dropped 7 bases, with 12 bases sitting between them. Germline V gives CDR1 SGHKS, CDR2 YYEKEE (reference sequence). The CDR3 is 14 residues long. The CDR3 sequence: CASSLRLSNNIQYF. The CDR3 coding sequence is TGTGCCAGCAGCTTGAGACTCTCAAATAACATTCAGTACTTC.

CDR3 region: CASSLGLAGGVGDTQYF. The CDR3 bases are TGTGCCAGCAGCCTGGGACTAGCGGGGGGAGTTGGAGATACGCAGTATTTT. The chain uses TRBV5-4 and TRBJ2-3, with 15 bases lining up with TRBD2. The trim removed 4 bases at V and 5 bases at J, leaving 8 bases unmatched. The CDR3 loop spans 17 amino acids. CDR1 is SGHNT, CDR2 YYREEE, per germline (reference sequence).

The J gene is TRBJ1-4, the V gene TRBV20-1; unclear D gene. CDR1 and CDR2 from the germline V gene are DFQATT and SNEGSKA (reference sequence). With 1 base removed from V and 13 bases from J, the gap between germline ends came to 10 bases. The CDR3 is 11 residues long. The CDR3 region is CSARGYRGLFF. Here the CDR3 DNA reads TGCAGTGCTAGAGGGTACCGGGGACTGTTTTTT.

The chain has TRBV7-2 and TRBJ2-3; TRBD2 matches at 12 bases. V was clipped by 5 bases and J by 8 bases; unmatched bases: 5. Looked up from germline, CDR1 is SGHTA and CDR2 is FQGNSA. The CDR3 length is 14 residues. CDR3 DNA: TGTGCCAGCAGCCCTAGCGGGGGGGCAGGTACGCAGTATTTT. The encoded protein is CASSPSGGAGTQYF.

The rearrangement uses TRBV6-5 and TRBJ1-1; TRBD1 agrees at 7 bases. Per the germline V gene, CDR1 is MNHEY and CDR2 is SVGAGI. J lost 1 base, V lost 8 bases, and 7 bases had no gene match. This CDR3 spans 14 amino acids. Written as DNA, the CDR3 is TGTGCCAGCGCACGGGACAGAAAGAACACTGAAGCTTTCTTT. Protein product: CASARDRKNTEAFF.

This chain links TRBV5-1 with TRBJ1-4; no definite D call. Germline V gene lookup returns CDR1 SGHRS and CDR2 YFSETQ. The CDR3 is made up of 14 amino acids. Trimming pared 7 bases from V and 6 bases from J, leaving 16 bases between. CDR3 coding DNA: TGCGCCAGCGGCATTTCGGCCGCGGATGAAAAACTGTTTTTT. It encodes CASGISAADEKLFF.

The chain employs TRBV6-5 and TRBJ2-3; 12 bases map to TRBD2. V was pared by 7 bases and J by 4 bases, with 3 bases of the junction left unmatched. This CDR3 comprises 14 residues. Germline values: CDR1 MNHEY, CDR2 SVGAGI. The DNA of the CDR3 is TGTGCCAGCACCCCTAGCGGGGGGGCAGATACGCAGTATTTT. It specifies CASTPSGGADTQYF.

This clone was detected once. This rearrangement joins TRBV5-1 to TRBJ1-2, with 7 bases aligning to TRBD1. After removal of 4 bases from V and 8 bases from J, the junction contained 11 bases not matched to a gene. Germline CDR1 is SGHRS and CDR2 is YFSETQ. The CDR3 covers 14 residues. The CDR3 bases are TGCGCCAGCAGCACAGGGACAGCCTCGAGAGGCTACACCTTC. This codes for CASSTGTASRGYTF.

V gene TRBV6-1 combines with J gene TRBJ2-7; tentatively, D is TRBD1 (6 bases). The V gene's germline CDR1 is MNHNS and CDR2 SASEGT. The CDR3 spans 15 residues. The ends were cut back, 2 bases at V and 1 base at J, with 12 bases in the middle. CDR3 region: CASSEREGTSYEQYF. Here the CDR3 DNA reads TGTGCCAGCAGTGAACGAGAGGGGACATCCTACGAGCAGTACTTC.

This clone was seen a single time. The gene calls are TRBV6-5 and TRBJ2-7; TRBD1 agrees at 9 bases. The CDR3 runs 16 residues. V lost 4 bases and J lost 1; bases outside the gene matches: 8. Germline V gene lookup returns CDR1 MNHEY and CDR2 SVGAGI. CDR3 residues: CASSSPGTGMSYEQYF. The CDR3 DNA reads as TGTGCCAGCAGTTCCCCCGGGACAGGGATGTCCTACGAGCAGTACTTC.

The chain couples TRBV10-2 to TRBJ1-6, with 7 bases matching TRBD1. Germline V lookup: CDR1 WSHSY, CDR2 SAAADI. After removal of 0 bases from V and 7 bases from J, the junction contained 12 bases not matched to a gene. The CDR3 consists of 18 residues. The chain's CDR3 is CASSESVDRFGMNSPLHF. DNA of the CDR3: TGCGCCAGCAGTGAGTCTGTGGACAGGTTCGGCATGAATTCACCCCTCCACTTT.

This sequence joins TRBV11-3 and TRBJ2-3; maybe TRBD2 (7 bases). The CDR3 totals 17 residues. With 4 bases removed from V and 2 bases from J, the gap between germline ends came to 19 bases. Per the germline V gene, CDR1 is SGHNT and CDR2 is YENEEA. The DNA of the CDR3 is TGTGCCAGCAGCTCTTCCCCGGGGGGCCTCACCACAGATACGCAGTATTTT. This sequence encodes CASSSSPGGLTTDTQYF.

The chain carries TRBV7-9 and TRBJ2-1; D may be TRBD2 (7 bases). This CDR3 spans 16 amino acids. The ends were cut back, 5 bases at V and 1 base at J, with 15 bases in the middle. Per the germline V gene, CDR1 is SEHNR and CDR2 is FQNEAQ (reference sequence). The CDR3 coding sequence is TGTGCCAGCAGCCGAAGGGGGGGCCTTTCCTACAATGAGCAGTTCTTC. Translation gives CASSRRGGLSYNEQFF.

Notes on this clone: The junction and the germline gene differ at one end; a read error may be behind it. V is TRBV11-3 and J is TRBJ2-7; no clear D gene. Germline V gives CDR1 SGHNT, CDR2 YENEEA. The length of the CDR3 is 14 residues. CDR3 sequence reads: CVSSLGVSSYEQYF. CDR3 nucleotide sequence: TGTGTCAGCAGCTTAGGTGTCAGCTCCTACGAGCAGTACTTC.

This rearrangement joins TRBV6-5 to TRBJ1-1, with a possible D match to TRBD1 (6 bases). V lost 2 bases and J 6 bases, leaving 16 bases between the germline ends. Germline CDR1 MNHEY, CDR2 SVGAGI. This CDR3 contains 15 residues. The CDR3 sequence: CASSYVTGGIAEAFF. The CDR3 nucleotides read TGTGCCAGCAGTTACGTGACGGGGGGCATCGCTGAAGCTTTCTTT.

V and J are TRBV7-8 and TRBJ2-7, with D possibly matching TRBD2 (5 bases). Trimming removed 3 bases at V and 3 bases at J, with 9 bases between. Germline V gene data show CDR1 as SGHVS and CDR2 as FQNEAQ. The CDR3 is made up of 13 amino acids. The DNA for the CDR3 is TGTGCCAGCAGCTTCGGACTCAACTACGAGCAGTACTTC. This sequence encodes CASSFGLNYEQYF.

This chain joins TRBV5-1 and TRBJ2-7, with D perhaps matching TRBD1 (5 bases). V dropped 2 bases and J dropped 3 bases, with 9 bases sitting between them. Germline V gene sequence: CDR1 SGHRS, CDR2 YFSETQ. This CDR3 is built from 13 residues. Here the CDR3 DNA reads TGCGCCAGCAGCTTCACGACAGACTACGAGCAGTACTTC. Its translation is CASSFTTDYEQYF. Full variable domain (remainder filled in from reference TRBV5-1 and TRBJ2-7): KAGVTQTPRYLIKTRGQQVTLSCSPISGHRSVSWYQQTPGQGLQFLFEYFSETQRNKGNFPGRFSGRQFSNSRSEMNVSTLELGDSALYLCASSFTTDYEQYFGPGTRLTVT.

The CDR3 here is CAISENRGQKNTEAFF. CDR3 DNA sequence: TGTGCCATCAGTGAAAACAGGGGGCAGAAGAACACTGAAGCTTTCTTT. The rearrangement links TRBV10-3 to TRBJ1-1; 9 bases are a match to TRBD1. Looked up from germline, CDR1 is ENHRY and CDR2 is SYGVKD. V dropped 3 bases and J dropped 1; count of bases not matched to a gene: 6. This CDR3 region has 16 residues.

The V call is TRBV6-1, the J call TRBJ2-7; TRBD1 is a possible D gene (6 bases). Germline V CDR1 and CDR2: MNHNS, SASEGT. Deletions cut 8 bases from V and 0 bases from J, with 17 bases between. The CDR3 is made up of 15 amino acids. CDR3 coding DNA: TGTGCCAGCGGATACAGGGTACTGAGCTCCTACGAGCAGTACTTC. Amino acids: CASGYRVLSSYEQYF.

V usage is TRBV6-5 and J usage is TRBJ1-2; TRBD1 is a possible D gene (5 bases). The germline V gene has CDR1 MNHEY and CDR2 SVGAGI. V was cut by 6 bases and J by 8 bases, with 22 bases left in between. This CDR3 comprises 15 residues. The CDR3 spells CASSEFPRVVGGYTF. The CDR3 DNA is TGTGCCAGCAGCGAATTCCCCAGGGTTGTGGGGGGCTACACCTTC.

The chain uses TRBV6-6 and TRBJ2-2; D ambiguous. The CDR3 contains 15 residues. V was cut by 2 bases and J by 6 bases, with 13 bases left in between. Germline-derived CDR1 and CDR2 are MNHNY and SVGAGI (reference sequence). The CDR3 DNA reads as TGTGCCAGCAGTTACCTTCGAGGCAGACCCGGGGAGCTGTTTTTT. Amino acid sequence: CASSYLRGRPGELFF.